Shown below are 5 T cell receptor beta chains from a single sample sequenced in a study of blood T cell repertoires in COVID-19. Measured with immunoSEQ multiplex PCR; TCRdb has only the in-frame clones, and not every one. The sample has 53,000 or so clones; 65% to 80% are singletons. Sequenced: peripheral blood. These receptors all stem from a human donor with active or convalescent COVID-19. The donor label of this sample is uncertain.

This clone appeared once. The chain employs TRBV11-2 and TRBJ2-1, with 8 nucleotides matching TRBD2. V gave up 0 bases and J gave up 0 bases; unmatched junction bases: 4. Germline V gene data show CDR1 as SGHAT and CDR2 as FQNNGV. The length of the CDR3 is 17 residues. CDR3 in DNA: TGTGCCAGCAGCTTAGAGATAGCGGGGAGCTCCTACAATGAGCAGTTCTTC. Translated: CASSLEIAGSSYNEQFF.

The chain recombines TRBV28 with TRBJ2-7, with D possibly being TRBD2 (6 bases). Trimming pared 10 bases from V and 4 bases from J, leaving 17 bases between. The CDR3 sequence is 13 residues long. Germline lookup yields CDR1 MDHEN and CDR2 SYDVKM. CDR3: CATRGNHAYEQYF. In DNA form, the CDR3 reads TGTGCCACCCGGGGGAACCACGCTTACGAGCAGTACTTC. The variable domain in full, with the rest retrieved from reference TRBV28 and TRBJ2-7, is DVKVTQSSRYLVKRTGEKVFLECVQDMDHENMFWYRQDPGLGLRLIYFSYDVKMKEKGDIPEGYSVSREKKERFSLILESASTNQTSMYLCATRGNHAYEQYFGPGTRLTVT.

The CDR3 is CASSSQGARGTEAFF. The CDR3 DNA follows: TGTGCCAGCAGCTCTCAGGGGGCGCGAGGGACTGAAGCTTTCTTT. The chain has TRBV7-2 and TRBJ1-1; 8 bases line up with TRBD1. This CDR3 region has 15 residues. With 4 bases clipped from V and 5 bases from J, the junction kept 9 bases outside the gene matches. The germline CDR1 and CDR2 sequences are SGHTA and FQGNSA.

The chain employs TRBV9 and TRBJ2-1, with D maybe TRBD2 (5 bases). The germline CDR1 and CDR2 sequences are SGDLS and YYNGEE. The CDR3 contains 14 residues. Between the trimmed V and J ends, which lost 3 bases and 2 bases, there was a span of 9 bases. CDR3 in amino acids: CASSARTAYNEQFF. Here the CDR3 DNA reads TGTGCCAGCAGCGCGAGGACTGCCTACAATGAGCAGTTCTTC.

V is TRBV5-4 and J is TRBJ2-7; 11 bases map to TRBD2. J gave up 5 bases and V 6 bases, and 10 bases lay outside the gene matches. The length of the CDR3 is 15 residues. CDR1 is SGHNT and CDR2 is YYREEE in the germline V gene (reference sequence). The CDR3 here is CASMIIAGGPHEQYF. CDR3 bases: TGTGCCAGCATGATAATAGCGGGAGGGCCCCACGAGCAGTACTTC.